The 13 T cell receptor beta chains in this list originate from one sample, sequenced in a study of a mutant IDH1 vaccine in newly diagnosed glioma. Specified time point: week 35, safety follow-up. The investigators gave 300 ug of mutant IDH1 20-mer peptide in each vaccine dose, together with topical imiquimod. These receptors have no identified antigens. TCRdb keeps only in-frame clones here, not all; method: immunoSEQ multiplex PCR. This sample has 40,000 to 55,000 clones, with more than 65% found just once. Here the sequenced sample was PBMCs, taken from a glioma patient whose treatment included an IDH1 peptide vaccine. These TCRs come from a man aged 40-50 years with glioma.

The gene calls are TRBV6-1 and TRBJ2-3, with 10 positions matching TRBD2. Germline CDR1 is MNHNS and CDR2 is SASEGT. The CDR3 loop spans 16 amino acids. J gave up 1 base and V 2 bases, and 3 bases lay outside the gene matches. CDR3 protein: CASSELAGARTDTQYF. The CDR3, as DNA: TGTGCCAGCAGTGAACTAGCGGGGGCCCGCACAGATACGCAGTATTTT.

The chain recombines TRBV6-5 with TRBJ2-6; 7 bases align to TRBD2. V was pared by 8 bases and J by 0 bases, with 1 base of the junction left unmatched. CDR3 size: 14 residues. Per germline, CDR1 MNHEY and CDR2 SVGAGI. The CDR3 loop is CASRGGSGANVLTF. In DNA, the CDR3 is TGTGCCAGCCGCGGGGGCTCTGGGGCCAACGTCCTGACTTTC.

This clone was seen more than once but under ten times. J is TRBJ2-7 and V is TRBV6-1; TRBD1 agrees at 7 bases. With V trimmed by 7 bases and J by 1 base, 10 bases remained unmatched. This CDR3 has 15 amino acids. Germline loops: CDR1 MNHNS, CDR2 SASEGT. This CDR3 is CASTSRTGPSYEQYF. CDR3 nucleotides: TGTGCCAGCACGTCCAGGACAGGTCCATCCTACGAGCAGTACTTC.

The chain uses TRBV5-6 and TRBJ2-3; 12 positions match TRBD2. Trimming cost V 2 bases and J 7 bases; bases outside gene matches: 11. This CDR3 comprises 17 residues. Germline V gives CDR1 SGHDT, CDR2 YYEEEE. CDR3 protein: CASSLGLAGGPINTQYF. The CDR3 DNA follows: TGTGCCAGCAGCTTAGGGCTAGCGGGGGGGCCTATAAATACGCAGTATTTT.

The chain links TRBV18 to TRBJ1-2, with D possibly matching TRBD1 (5 bases). The CDR3 is made up of 13 amino acids. V shed 2 bases and J shed 7 bases, with 11 bases lying between them. Germline CDR1 is KGHSH and CDR2 is LQKENI. CDR3 amino acids: CASSPGQGGGYTF. The CDR3 DNA reads TGTGCCAGCTCACCAGGGCAGGGAGGTGGCTACACCTTC.

This rearrangement joins TRBV5-1 to TRBJ2-2; either TRBD1 or TRBD2 may supply D (6 bases each). V dropped 1 base and J dropped 0 bases, with 10 bases sitting between them. The CDR3 spans 16 residues. The germline V gene encodes CDR1 SGHRS and CDR2 YFSETQ. This CDR3 is CASSLLGGTNTGELFF. The CDR3 DNA is TGCGCCAGCAGCTTGTTAGGGGGGACGAACACCGGGGAGCTGTTTTTT.

This clone was detected only a few times. The V gene is TRBV27, the J gene TRBJ1-4; a possible D gene is TRBD1 (5 bases). This CDR3 contains 15 residues. V shed 2 bases and J shed 3 bases, with 10 bases lying between them. Germline CDR1 is MNHEY and CDR2 is SMNVEV (reference sequence). CDR3 protein: CASSLVGAANEKLFF. CDR3 coding DNA: TGTGCCAGCAGTTTAGTAGGGGCGGCTAATGAAAAACTGTTTTTT.

V usage is TRBV27 and J usage is TRBJ2-7; D unresolved. V lost 1 base and J 6 bases, leaving 10 bases between the germline ends. The CDR3 is made up of 13 amino acids. CDR1 is MNHEY and CDR2 is SMNVEV in the germline V gene (reference sequence). CDR3 residues: CASSLCRSCEQYF. The DNA of the CDR3 is TGTGCCAGCAGTTTATGCCGCTCTTGCGAGCAGTACTTC.

A note on this clone: A read error may produce the germline difference seen at one junction end. As DNA, the CDR3 is TGTGCCTGGAGAAACAAGGAGGGACCTCGACGTTCACCCTTCCACTTT. This gives the protein CAWRNKEGPRRSPFHF. The chain employs TRBV30 and TRBJ1-6, with D perhaps TRBD1 (5 bases). The CDR3 runs 16 residues. Germline V CDR1 and CDR2: GTSNPN, SVGIG (reference sequence).

The chain recombines TRBV29-1 with TRBJ1-2; 7 bases fit TRBD1. Germline V gives CDR1 SQVTM, CDR2 ANQGSEA. The CDR3 has 14 amino acids. The V gene end was trimmed by 7 bases and the J gene end by 0 bases; junction bases not matched to a gene: 8. This CDR3 is CSALQGTANYGYTF. As DNA, the CDR3 is TGCAGCGCCTTACAGGGGACAGCTAACTATGGCTACACCTTC.

This clone appeared once. V usage is TRBV5-4 and J usage is TRBJ2-7, with 8 nucleotides matching TRBD1. Per the germline V gene, CDR1 is SGHNT and CDR2 is YYREEE (reference sequence). The V segment lost 4 bases and the J segment 6 bases; nucleotides outside the gene matches: 9. The CDR3 is made up of 14 amino acids. As DNA, the CDR3 is TGTGCCAGCAGCGCCCCGGGACAGGAGGGCGAGCAGTACTTC. Its protein product is CASSAPGQEGEQYF.

This chain links TRBV11-3 with TRBJ2-7; D uncertain. Trimming left V 4 bases short and J 2 bases short, with 6 bases between. Germline V gives CDR1 SGHNT, CDR2 YENEEA. CDR3 length: 12 residues. In DNA, the CDR3 is TGTGCCAGCAGCTCAGAGACCTACGAGCAGTACTTC. Amino acids: CASSSETYEQYF.

This rearrangement joins TRBV7-8 to TRBJ2-7, with D possibly TRBD1 on 6 matching bases. Germline values: CDR1 SGHVS, CDR2 FQNEAQ. This CDR3 spans 14 amino acids. V lost 4 bases and J 2 bases, leaving 12 bases between the germline ends. As DNA, the CDR3 is TGTGCCAGCAGCTCCTACAGGGTCCCCTACGAGCAGTACTTC. This gives the protein CASSSYRVPYEQYF.